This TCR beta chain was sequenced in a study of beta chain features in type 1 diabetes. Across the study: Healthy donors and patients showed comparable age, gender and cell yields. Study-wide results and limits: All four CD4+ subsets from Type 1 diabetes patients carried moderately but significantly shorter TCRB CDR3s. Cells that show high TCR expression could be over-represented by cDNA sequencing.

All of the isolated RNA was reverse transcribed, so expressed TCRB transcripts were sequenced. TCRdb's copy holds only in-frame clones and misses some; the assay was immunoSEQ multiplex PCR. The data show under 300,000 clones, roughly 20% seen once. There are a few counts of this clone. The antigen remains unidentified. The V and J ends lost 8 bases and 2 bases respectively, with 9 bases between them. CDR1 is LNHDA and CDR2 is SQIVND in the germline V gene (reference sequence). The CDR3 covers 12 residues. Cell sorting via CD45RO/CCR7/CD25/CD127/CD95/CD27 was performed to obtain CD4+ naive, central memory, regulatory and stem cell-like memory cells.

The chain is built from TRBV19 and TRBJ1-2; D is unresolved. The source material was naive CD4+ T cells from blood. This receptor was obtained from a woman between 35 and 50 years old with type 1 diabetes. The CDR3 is CASLQPNYGYTF. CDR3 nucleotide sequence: TGTGCCAGTTTACAGCCAAACTATGGCTACACCTTC.